Listed here is a single TCR beta chain. This CDR3 region has 16 residues. CDR1 and CDR2 from the germline V gene are WSHSY and SAAADI. Trimming at V came to 3 bases and at J to 2 bases, leaving 7 bases not matched to a gene. This sample was included in a study of blood T cell repertoires in COVID-19. Turning to the study itself: Samples representing acute and convalescent COVID-19 were sourced from the United States, Italy and Spain. T cells, B-cell-depleted T cells, or PBMCs provided the cDNA or gDNA that served as material.

Per the original methods: Estimated nucleated cell counts came from reference gene primer amplification. Clones were sequenced by immunoSEQ multiplex PCR, and TCRdb holds only the in-frame ones, with some missing. That table supplies the V and J calls and clone size; D and trimming were determined from the DNA. The sample shows 160,000 or so clones, around 89% of them seen only once. The receptor was isolated from a woman aged 35 to 49 with acute or convalescent COVID-19. Sequenced input: peripheral blood. The rearrangement joins TRBV10-2 to TRBJ1-5; 7 positions agree with TRBD1. Written as DNA, the CDR3 is TGCGCCAGCAGTGATCCGCCTCAGGGGGGCAATCAGCCCCAGCATTTT. Amino acid sequence: CASSDPPQGGNQPQHF.